This is a list of T cell receptor beta chains from one sample in a study of spatial heterogeneity in lung cancer. TCRdb processed the 5' RACE reads anew with MiXCR; each CDR3 protein has one entry. The table includes some 80,000 distinct CDR3 sequences, around 7.3% detected once. This specimen was PBMCs, taken at surgery. All receptors derive from a male donor with early-stage non-small cell lung cancer. The CDR3 runs from the conserved cysteine through the conserved F or W.

V gene: TRBV27; J gene: TRBJ1-5; CDR3 protein: CASSLYGQPQHF
V gene: TRBV29-1; J gene: TRBJ1-1; CDR3 protein: CSVVPEAFF
V gene: TRBV29-1; J gene: TRBJ2-5; CDR3 protein: CSVDPSGGETQYF
V gene: TRBV5-1; J gene: TRBJ2-7; CDR3 protein: CASSLEGAYEQYF
V gene: TRBV7-3; J gene: TRBJ1-1; CDR3 protein: CASSVGTGEAFF
V gene: TRBV20-1; J gene: TRBJ2-7; CDR3 protein: CSALGQGIYEQYF
V gene: TRBV29-1; J gene: TRBJ1-4; CDR3 protein: CSVRRWTNEKLFF
V gene: TRBV25-1; J gene: TRBJ1-5; CDR3 protein: CASSWAGVGQPQHF
V gene: TRBV6-1; J gene: TRBJ2-3; CDR3 protein: CASSRDPGDTQYF
V gene: TRBV25-1; J gene: TRBJ2-7; CDR3 protein: CANQLQLPLEQYF
V gene: TRBV10-1; J gene: TRBJ1-1; CDR3 protein: CASSDRLDGNTEAFF
V gene: TRBV19; J gene: TRBJ1-6; CDR3 protein: CASRRTGANNSPLHF
V gene: TRBV20-1; J gene: TRBJ1-2; CDR3 protein: CSAGAGTGLGGYTF
V gene: TRBV6-2/TRBV6-3; J gene: TRBJ1-1; CDR3 protein: CASSTYRAMNTEAFF
V gene: TRBV3-1; J gene: TRBJ2-7; CDR3 protein: CASSQESEQYF
V gene: TRBV6-2/TRBV6-3; J gene: TRBJ2-3; CDR3 protein: CASSYLGGSTDTQYF
V gene: TRBV7-9; J gene: TRBJ1-6; CDR3 protein: CASRQGENSPLHF
V gene: TRBV7-2; J gene: TRBJ2-5; CDR3 protein: CASGTGLPEETQYF
V gene: TRBV7-2; J gene: TRBJ2-7; CDR3 protein: CASSPTSGPYEQYF
V gene: TRBV7-2; J gene: TRBJ2-7; CDR3 protein: CASSRDRARDEQYF
V gene: TRBV20-1; J gene: TRBJ2-3; CDR3 protein: CSAQGLTSGTVDTQYF
V gene: TRBV5-1; J gene: TRBJ1-2; CDR3 protein: CASSTGQVVPGYTF
V gene: TRBV4-1; J gene: TRBJ1-5; CDR3 protein: CASSADSNQPQHF
V gene: TRBV20-1; J gene: TRBJ1-4; CDR3 protein: CSALGGVQGEKLFF
V gene: TRBV4-1; J gene: TRBJ2-5; CDR3 protein: CASSQEITPGTQYF
V gene: TRBV5-5; J gene: TRBJ2-1; CDR3 protein: CASSYEGQPYNEQFF
V gene: TRBV29-1; J gene: TRBJ2-3; CDR3 protein: CSVELGTSGTGTQYF
V gene: TRBV10-3; J gene: TRBJ1-6; CDR3 protein: CAISGEGSGSPLHF
V gene: TRBV5-1; J gene: TRBJ2-2; CDR3 protein: CASSLQGGWELFF
V gene: TRBV7-2; J gene: TRBJ2-7; CDR3 protein: CASSLRGVVAGRSYEQYF
V gene: TRBV11-2; J gene: TRBJ2-7; CDR3 protein: CASSLPSGRAFYEQYF